The 13 T cell receptor beta chains listed next were all sequenced from one sample in a study of T cells in Graves' hyperthyroidism and ophthalmopathy. The TCR beta CDR3 regions underwent amplification using RNA transcripts as the source. First-round RT-PCR with HTBI primers amplified the TCR CDR3 region. A single record per CDR3 protein comes from TCRdb applying MiXCR to the multiplex PCR reads. The sample has 700,000 or so distinct CDR3 sequences, less than 20% seen once. The sequencing sample was made of blood. These receptors were taken from a man aged 18 to 30 with Graves' hyperthyroidism.

This clonotype has more than one count but fewer than ten. The gene calls are TRBV28 and TRBJ1-5; D ambiguous. Germline loops: CDR1 MDHEN, CDR2 SYDVKM. V dropped 3 bases and J dropped 2 bases, with 11 bases sitting between them. The CDR3 contains 15 residues. Here the CDR3 DNA reads TGTGCCAGCAGTTTTCTAACTACGGGCAATCAGCCCCAGCATTTT. Residues: CASSFLTTGNQPQHF. Full variable domain (remainder filled in from reference TRBV28 and TRBJ1-5): DVKVTQSSRYLVKRTGEKVFLECVQDMDHENMFWYRQDPGLGLRLIYFSYDVKMKEKGDIPEGYSVSREKKERFSLILESASTNQTSMYLCASSFLTTGNQPQHFGDGTRLSIL.

This clonotype appeared many times. The chain recombines TRBV2 with TRBJ2-1; D may be TRBD1 or TRBD2 (6 bases each). The CDR3 has 15 residues. The germline CDR1 and CDR2 sequences are SNHLY and FYNNEI. V lost 8 bases, J lost 7 bases, and 21 bases lay in between. The chain's CDR3 is CASGGGGGRRNEQFF. CDR3 nucleotide sequence: TGTGCCAGCGGGGGAGGAGGGGGGCGGAGGAATGAGCAGTTCTTC.

This chain uses TRBV6-1 with TRBJ2-7, with 8 bases identical to TRBD2. Losses at the gene ends were 8 bases for V and 2 bases for J; bases not matched to a gene: 8. The length of the CDR3 is 14 residues. CDR1 is MNHNS, CDR2 SASEGT, per germline. The CDR3 DNA sequence: TGTGCCAGCCGTCCTAGCGGGTTCCCCTACGAGCAGTACTTC. The encoded protein is CASRPSGFPYEQYF.

The chain joins TRBV9 to TRBJ2-6; maybe TRBD2 (5 bases). The V end lost 3 bases, the J end lost 2 bases, and 6 bases lay between the germline ends. The CDR3 contains 14 residues. The germline V gene has CDR1 SGDLS and CDR2 YYNGEE. CDR3 region: CASSGGTGANVLTF. For the CDR3, the DNA is TGTGCCAGCAGCGGAGGGACTGGGGCCAACGTCCTGACTTTC.

This clonotype occurred a few times. The rearrangement links TRBV27 to TRBJ1-6, with D perhaps matching TRBD1 (5 bases). The germline V gene encodes CDR1 MNHEY and CDR2 SMNVEV (reference sequence). The V end lost 3 bases, the J end lost 7 bases, and 10 bases lay between the germline ends. This CDR3 has 14 residues. CDR3 DNA: TGTGCCAGCAGTTTTTGGGGCGACAATTCACCCCTCCACTTT. Translating gives CASSFWGDNSPLHF.

This chain uses TRBV2 with TRBJ2-2; the match to TRBD2 covers 8 bases. CDR1 is SNHLY and CDR2 is FYNNEI in the germline V gene. The ends lost 7 bases at V and 6 bases at J; junction bases unmatched: 16. The CDR3 covers 17 residues. As DNA, the CDR3 is TGTGCCAGCACTCCACCGGGGGGTCGAGCGGGAGCCGGGGAGCTGTTTTTT. Encoded protein: CASTPPGGRAGAGELFF.

Of note for this clonotype: Being one base from a much bigger clone, this may be a read error. This rearrangement joins TRBV2 to TRBJ2-1, with 13 bases matching TRBD2. Germline lookup yields CDR1 SNHLY and CDR2 FYNNEI. The V gene end was trimmed by 6 bases and the J gene end by 6 bases; junction bases not matched to a gene: 2. CDR3 size: 14 residues. CDR3 sequence reads: CASRGTSGTNEQFF. The DNA for the CDR3 is TGTGCCAGCAGAGGGACTAGCGGGACCAATGAGCAGTTCTTC.

The table lists this clonotype with many counts. The chain couples TRBV24-1 to TRBJ2-3; TRBD2 matches at 10 bases. CDR3 length equals 17 residues. J gave up 6 bases and V 5 bases, and 13 bases lay outside the gene matches. Germline values: CDR1 KGHDR, CDR2 SFDVKD. This CDR3 reads CATSVAASGSGRDTQYF. For the CDR3, the DNA is TGTGCCACCAGTGTCGCCGCTAGCGGGAGTGGTAGGGATACGCAGTATTTT.

This clonotype was recorded many times. The chain carries TRBV28 and TRBJ2-3; TRBD2 aligns across 9 bases. The CDR3 is 14 residues long. The germline CDR1 and CDR2 sequences are MDHEN and SYDVKM. V lost 7 bases, J lost 2 bases, and 4 bases stayed unmatched. CDR3 nucleotides: TGTGCCAGCATCTCTAGCGGGAACACAGATACGCAGTATTTT. Translation gives CASISSGNTDTQYF.

This clonotype has more than one count but fewer than ten. CDR3 sequence reads: CASRQTSGKETQYF. In DNA, the CDR3 is TGCGCCAGCAGGCAGACTAGCGGGAAAGAGACCCAGTACTTC. V and J are TRBV10-2 and TRBJ2-5; TRBD2 matches at 11 bases. Germline V gene lookup returns CDR1 WSHSY and CDR2 SAAADI. Unmatched junction bases numbered 3, after V lost 6 bases and J lost 3 bases. This CDR3 spans 14 amino acids.

The chain carries TRBV29-1 and TRBJ1-4, with 9 bases that match TRBD1. Germline-derived CDR1 and CDR2 are SQVTM and ANQGSEA. The CDR3 extends over 13 amino acids. V lost 6 bases, J lost 8 bases, and 7 bases stayed unmatched. The CDR3 is CSVVGQGTEKLFF. DNA for the CDR3: TGCAGCGTAGTAGGACAGGGGACAGAAAAACTGTTTTTT. Full variable domain (missing parts from reference TRBV29-1 and TRBJ1-4): SAVISQKPSRDICQRGTSLTIQCQVDSQVTMMFWYRQQPGQSLTLIATANQGSEATYESGFVIDKFPISRPNLTFSTLTVSNMSPEDSSIYLCSVVGQGTEKLFFGSGTQLSVL.

This clonotype was seen more than once but under ten times. The chain employs TRBV18 and TRBJ2-3, with D perhaps TRBD2 (5 bases). Trimming removed 0 bases from V and 5 bases from J, with 9 bases in between. The CDR3 runs to 14 residues. The germline V gene encodes CDR1 KGHSH and CDR2 LQKENI. CDR3: CASSPPRRGDTQYF. In DNA form, the CDR3 reads TGTGCCAGCTCACCACCTAGACGGGGAGATACGCAGTATTTT.

This clonotype was counted at least ten times. The CDR3 nucleotides are TGTGCCAGCAGCCAAGGGCCGCGCCGCGACGAGCAGTACTTC. Its translation is CASSQGPRRDEQYF. This chain connects TRBV3-1 to TRBJ2-7; D uncertain. Germline V CDR1 and CDR2: LGHDT, YNNKEL (reference sequence). The CDR3 is made up of 14 amino acids. Trimming cost V 1 base and J 5 bases, with 12 bases left between them.